This T cell receptor (beta chain) comes out of a study of blood T cell repertoires in COVID-19. In the study overall: Acute and convalescent COVID-19 specimens originated in the United States, Italy and Spain. PBMCs, B-cell-depleted T cells, or T cells provided the cDNA or gDNA that made up the material.

The CDR3 is made up of 16 amino acids. Germline CDR1 SEHNR, CDR2 FQNEAQ (reference sequence). Trimming removed 5 bases from V and 1 base from J; junction bases left unmatched: 4. Some clones are missing from TCRdb's copy, which holds only in-frame ones; the method was immunoSEQ multiplex PCR. Among 150,000 to 200,000 clones listed, roughly 84% were seen once. The sequence came from an elderly woman with acute or convalescent COVID-19. The chain employs TRBV7-9 and TRBJ2-1; 11 bases align to TRBD2. Sequencing was carried out using peripheral blood. CDR3 bases: TGTGCCAGCAGCCGCAGACTAGCGGGGTCCTACAATGAGCAGTTCTTC. Translating it yields CASSRRLAGSYNEQFF.